This passage covers 8 T cell receptor beta chains from one sample sequenced in a study of molecular identifiers for immune sequencing clone quantification. One entry per CDR3 protein, called by TCRdb with MiXCR from the PCR reads. This sample has tens of thousands of distinct CDR3 sequences, with roughly 19% found just once. Sequenced input: naive CD8+ T cells from blood, with Jurkat cell RNA spiked in. The subset: FACS-sorted CD8+CD4-CCR7+CD45RA+ naive T cells. The receptors were sampled from a human donor in good health. Some libraries in this study had Jurkat cell RNA spiked in.

This clonotype was seen a few times. The V gene is TRBV10-3, the J gene TRBJ2-1, with D uncertain. The CDR3 is 15 residues long. The germline V gene encodes CDR1 ENHRY and CDR2 SYGVKD. Between the trimmed V and J ends, which lost 2 bases and 0 bases, there was a span of 8 bases. CDR3 amino acids: CAISEVLSSYNEQFF. The CDR3 DNA reads TGTGCCATCAGTGAGGTCCTGAGCTCCTACAATGAGCAGTTCTTC.

This clonotype has a handful of counts. Mismatch with germline at one junction end may stem from a read error. The rearrangement uses TRBV15 and TRBJ2-1; D possibly corresponds to TRBD1 (6 bases). Germline V gives CDR1 LNHNV, CDR2 YYDKDF (reference sequence). CDR3 length: 16 residues. The CDR3 sequence is CATRRASGHSYNEQFF. Written as DNA, the CDR3 is TGTGCCACCAGAAGAGCGTCGGGACACAGCTACAATGAGCAGTTCTTC.

This clonotype was picked up many times. The CDR3 loop is CAWSSGSTDTQYF. CDR3 in DNA: TGTGCCTGGAGTAGCGGTAGCACAGATACGCAGTATTTT. The V gene is TRBV30, the J gene TRBJ2-3; weak D call: TRBD2 (5 bases). Between the trimmed V and J ends, which lost 2 bases and 0 bases, there was a span of 6 bases. The CDR3 spans 13 residues. The germline V gene encodes CDR1 GTSNPN and CDR2 SVGIG (reference sequence).

The V and J genes are TRBV19 and TRBJ1-2, with D unresolved. Trimming cost V 3 bases and J 8 bases, with 13 bases left between them. The length of the CDR3 is 13 residues. Germline loops: CDR1 LNHDA, CDR2 SQIVND (reference sequence). CDR3 sequence: CASSISGLEGYTF. DNA of the CDR3: TGTGCCAGTAGTATTTCGGGCCTGGAGGGCTACACCTTC.

This clonotype appeared many times. The chain employs TRBV7-6 and TRBJ2-7, with 10 bases matching TRBD2. CDR3 length: 16 amino acids. Germline CDR1 SGHVS, CDR2 FNYEAQ. Trimming cost V 5 bases and J 3 bases; bases outside gene matches: 10. The CDR3 DNA is TGTGCCAGCAGCGCTGAGGCTAGCGGGGGTATCTACGAGCAGTACTTC. This gives the protein CASSAEASGGIYEQYF.

This clonotype has ten or more counts. The gene calls are TRBV10-3 and TRBJ2-7, with no clear D. CDR3 length: 12 residues. Germline V gene data show CDR1 as ENHRY and CDR2 as SYGVKD. V lost 0 bases and J lost 3, with 3 bases in between. The CDR3, as DNA: TGTGCCATCAGTGAGTCGGGCTACGAGCAGTACTTC. It yields the protein CAISESGYEQYF.

The chain employs TRBV7-9 and TRBJ2-4, with D possibly matching TRBD1 (6 bases). The germline V gene has CDR1 SEHNR and CDR2 FQNEAQ (reference sequence). The CDR3 consists of 15 residues. V gave up 7 bases and J gave up 1 base, with 14 bases separating them. CDR3 residues: CASTQGTSAKNIQYF. DNA of the CDR3: TGTGCCAGCACGCAGGGGACGTCGGCCAAAAACATTCAGTACTTC. Combining the CDR3 with reference TRBV7-9 and TRBJ2-4 gives the whole variable domain DTGVSQNPRHKITKRGQNVTFRCDPISEHNRLYWYRQTLGQGPEFLTYFQNEAQLEKSRLLSDRFSAERPKGSFSTLEIQRTEQGDSAMYLCASTQGTSAKNIQYFGAGTRLSVL.

At least ten counts were recorded for this clonotype. The chain combines TRBV5-6 with TRBJ2-7; D ambiguous. Germline loops: CDR1 SGHDT, CDR2 YYEEEE. Trimming pared 6 bases from V and 0 bases from J, leaving 16 bases between. The CDR3 covers 15 residues. The CDR3 is CASNPGMAASYEQYF. The CDR3 bases are TGTGCCAGCAACCCTGGTATGGCCGCCTCCTACGAGCAGTACTTC.